A selection of T cell receptor beta chains follows, all from one sample in a study of T cell repertoires in cytomegalovirus infection. Antigen specificity for these receptors is unknown. Each CDR3 protein is one row after TCRdb ran MiXCR on the reads. The sample carries approximately 110,000 distinct CDR3 sequences, 30% to 35% recorded once. Specimen: CD8+ T cells from cultured PBMCs, collected from culture after CMV antigen stimulation. These receptors were taken from a human donor in good health (CMV status not recorded). Some clones in this sample may be carry-over from other donors' samples. The CDR3 runs from the conserved cysteine through the conserved F or W. The D gene is left open where the match is weak. Size values are once, few and many counts, or a class for expanded clones, and some rows have none.

TRBD1	TRBJ1-3	TRBV28	-	CASSIFGDSSGNTIYF	TGTGCCAGCAGTATCTTTGGGGACAGCTCTGGAAACACCATATATTTT
-	TRBJ1-5	TRBV6-1	many	CASSERGSNQPQHF	TGTGCCAGCAGTGAACGGGGGTCGAATCAGCCCCAGCATTTT
-	TRBJ1-5	TRBV2	-	CASSEGIQEINQPQHF	TGTGCCAGCAGTGAGGGTATACAGGAGATCAATCAGCCCCAGCATTTT
TRBD1	TRBJ1-4	TRBV28	-	CASSGTGYNEKLFF	TGTGCCAGCAGCGGGACAGGGTATAATGAAAAACTGTTTTTT
TRBD1	TRBJ1-1	TRBV5-6	-	CANSPRTGGLNTEAFF	TGTGCCAACAGCCCCCGGACAGGGGGGTTGAACACTGAAGCTTTCTTT
TRBD2	TRBJ2-3	TRBV28	-	CASTPAGALKASTDTQYF	TGTGCCAGCACCCCAGCGGGGGCCCTTAAAGCTAGCACAGATACGCAGTATTTT
TRBD1	TRBJ1-3	TRBV6-2/TRBV6-3	-	CASSTRRSDRDPGNTIYF	TGTGCCAGCAGTACCCGACGATCGGACAGGGATCCTGGAAACACCATATATTTT
-	TRBJ1-5	TRBV27	few	CASGRQDQPQHF	TGTGCCAGCGGTCGACAGGACCAGCCCCAGCATTTT
-	TRBJ1-2	TRBV29-1	few	CSVPGRGKGYGYTF	TGCAGCGTTCCCGGACGGGGGAAGGGCTATGGCTACACCTTC
-	TRBJ2-3	TRBV7-2	many	CASSLPIQDGGSTDTQYF	TGTGCCAGCAGCTTACCCATCCAGGACGGTGGGAGCACAGATACGCAGTATTTT
-	TRBJ2-3	TRBV2	many	CASSPPSGTQYF	TGTGCCAGCAGCCCCCCGTCTGGTACGCAGTATTTT
-	TRBJ2-7	TRBV9	once	CASSVEGGGSYEQYF	TGTGCCAGCAGCGTAGAGGGGGGCGGCTCCTACGAGCAGTACTTC
TRBD1	TRBJ1-1	TRBV7-8	-	CASSPEGTGWDTEAFF	TGTGCCAGCAGCCCTGAAGGGACAGGCTGGGACACTGAAGCTTTCTTT
-	TRBJ1-2	TRBV6-5	-	CASSSMGNYGYTF	TGTGCCAGCAGTTCTATGGGCAACTATGGCTACACCTTC
-	TRBJ2-7	TRBV6-2/TRBV6-3	few	CASSPAKGSYEQYF	TGTGCCAGCAGTCCCGCGAAGGGGTCCTACGAGCAGTACTTC
TRBD2	TRBJ2-5	TRBV4-1	once	CASSVSGGVGETQYF	TGCGCCAGCAGCGTTAGCGGGGGGGTTGGAGAGACCCAGTACTTC
-	TRBJ2-1	TRBV20-1	-	CSARPALLQSSYNEQFF	TGCAGTGCTAGACCCGCCCTCCTCCAAAGCTCCTACAATGAGCAGTTCTTC
TRBD1	TRBJ2-7	TRBV19	-	CASSGDRGYEQYF	TGTGCCAGTAGTGGGGACAGGGGGTACGAGCAGTACTTC
-	TRBJ2-7	TRBV7-8	few	CVSSLGGYEQYF	TGTGTCAGCAGCTTAGGGGGCTACGAGCAGTACTTC
-	TRBJ1-2	TRBV6-1	few	CASSEDGRGPISYGYTF	TGTGCCAGCAGTGAAGACGGGAGGGGTCCTATCTCCTATGGCTACACCTTC
TRBD1	TRBJ2-2	TRBV7-9	few	CASSLVDRVDDTGELFF	TGTGCCAGCAGCTTAGTCGACAGGGTGGACGACACCGGGGAGCTGTTTTTT
TRBD1	TRBJ2-7	TRBV27	few	CASSTRGRLLYEQYF	TGTGCCAGCAGTACCAGGGGGCGCCTCCTCTACGAGCAGTACTTC
TRBD1	TRBJ2-1	TRBV7-6	-	CASGTVNNEQFF	TGTGCCAGCGGGACAGTTAACAATGAGCAGTTCTTC
TRBD2	TRBJ2-2	TRBV20-1	-	CSARDQRGTTGELFF	TGCAGTGCTAGAGATCAGCGGGGGACCACCGGGGAGCTGTTTTTT
-	TRBJ1-4	TRBV14	few	CASSLSLDSNEKLFF	TGTGCCAGCAGCCTTTCTCTGGACAGTAATGAAAAACTGTTTTTT